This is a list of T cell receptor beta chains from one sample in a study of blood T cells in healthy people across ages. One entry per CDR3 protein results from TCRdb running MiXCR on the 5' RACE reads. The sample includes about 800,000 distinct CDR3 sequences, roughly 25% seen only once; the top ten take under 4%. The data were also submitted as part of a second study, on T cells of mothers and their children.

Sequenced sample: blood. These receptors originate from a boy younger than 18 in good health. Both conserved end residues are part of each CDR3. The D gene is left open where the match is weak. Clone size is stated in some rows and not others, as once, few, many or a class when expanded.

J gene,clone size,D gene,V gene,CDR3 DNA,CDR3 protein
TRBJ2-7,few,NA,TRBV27,TGTGCCAGCAGTTTAAGCCGGGACACTGACTACGAGCAGTACTTC,CASSLSRDTDYEQYF
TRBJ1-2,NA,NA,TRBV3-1,TGTGCCAGCAGCCGCACGTCCAGTAACTATGGCTACACCTTC,CASSRTSSNYGYTF
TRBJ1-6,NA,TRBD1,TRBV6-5,TGTGCCAGCAGGACAGGGGGGTATAATTCACCCCTCCACTTT,CASRTGGYNSPLHF
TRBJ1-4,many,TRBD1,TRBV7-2,TGTGCCAGCAGCCCGGGGACAGCCGAAAAACTGTTTTTT,CASSPGTAEKLFF
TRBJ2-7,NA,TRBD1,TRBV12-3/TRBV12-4,TGTGCCAGCAGTTTAGGGTGGAGTGGGGGACAGACGCCCTACGAGCAGTACTTC,CASSLGWSGGQTPYEQYF
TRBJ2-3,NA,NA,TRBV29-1,TGCAGCGTTGGAGTGGCAGGGGTCACAGATACGCAGTATTTT,CSVGVAGVTDTQYF
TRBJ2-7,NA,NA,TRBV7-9,TGTGCCAGCAGCCCTCTTAACCCCTACGAGCAGTACTTC,CASSPLNPYEQYF
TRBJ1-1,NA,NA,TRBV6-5,TGTGCCAGCAGACTATGGATTGGGATGAACACTGAAGCTTTCTTT,CASRLWIGMNTEAFF
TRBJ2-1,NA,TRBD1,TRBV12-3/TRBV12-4,TGTGCCAGCACCCTGGCCGACAGGGACCATGAGCAGTTCTTC,CASTLADRDHEQFF
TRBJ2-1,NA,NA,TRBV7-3,TGTGCCAGCAGCTTTGGGTTTGTCTCCTACAATGAGCAGTTCTTC,CASSFGFVSYNEQFF
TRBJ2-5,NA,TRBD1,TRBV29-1,TGCAGCGTTGAAACAGGGGAAGAGACCCAGTACTTC,CSVETGEETQYF
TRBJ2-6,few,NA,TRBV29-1,TGCAGCGTCCGGACGGGGTCTACCAGCTCTGGGGCCAACGTCCTGACTTTC,CSVRTGSTSSGANVLTF
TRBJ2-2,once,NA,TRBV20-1,TGCAGTGCTAGAGGCAGGGCTACCGGGGAGCTGTTTTTT,CSARGRATGELFF
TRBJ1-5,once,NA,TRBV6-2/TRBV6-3,TGTGCCAGCAGCATCCAGGGGACCCAGCATTTT,CASSIQGTQHF
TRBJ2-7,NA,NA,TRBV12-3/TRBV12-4,TGTGCCAGCAGTTTAGATTCTCGGGCTAGGGGCAGGTACGAGCAGTACTTC,CASSLDSRARGRYEQYF
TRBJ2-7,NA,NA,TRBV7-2,TGTGCCAGCAGCTTATTGGTTCGTGGGTTAGCGCAGTACTTC,CASSLLVRGLAQYF
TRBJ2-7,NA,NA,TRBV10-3,TGTGCCATCCAGGGTCCCAGCTCCTACGAGCAGTACTTC,CAIQGPSSYEQYF
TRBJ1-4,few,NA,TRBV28,TGTGCCAGCAGACTGAAAAGGACAGCTAATGAAAAACTGTTTTTT,CASRLKRTANEKLFF
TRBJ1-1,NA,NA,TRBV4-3,TGCGCCAGCAGCCAAGATCGCAGTCATAGCACTGAAGCCTTCTTT,CASSQDRSHSTEAFF
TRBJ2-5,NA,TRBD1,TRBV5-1,TGCGCCAGCAGCCCAAGACAGGGTGTTCAGGAGACCCAGTACTTC,CASSPRQGVQETQYF
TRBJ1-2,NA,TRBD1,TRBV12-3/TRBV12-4,TGTGCCAGCAGGGGGGACAGGCGGGCCTATGGCTACACCTTC,CASRGDRRAYGYTF
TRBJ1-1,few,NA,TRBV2,TGTGCCAGCAGGGAGCGACCCCTACGCAGTGAAGCTTTCTTT,CASRERPLRSEAFF
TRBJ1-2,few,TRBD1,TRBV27,TGTGCCAGCAGCGGACAGGACGCTTATGGCTACACCTTC,CASSGQDAYGYTF
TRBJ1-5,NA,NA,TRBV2,TGTGCCAGCAGTGAAGCCCTTGGGCCGAATCAGCCCCAGCATTTT,CASSEALGPNQPQHF
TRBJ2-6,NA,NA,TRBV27,TGTGCCAGCAGTTTAAAGGGGCCAGGGTGGTCTGGGGCCAACGTCCTGACTTTC,CASSLKGPGWSGANVLTF
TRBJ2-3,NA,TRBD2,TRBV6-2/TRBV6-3,TGTGCCAGCAGCCTACCGGGACTACTTAGCACAGATACGCAGTATTTT,CASSLPGLLSTDTQYF
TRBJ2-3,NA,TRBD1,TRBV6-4,TGTGCCAGCAGTGTGTGGCAGGGGGCAGATACGCAGTATTTT,CASSVWQGADTQYF
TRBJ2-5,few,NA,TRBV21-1,TGTGGGGGTTCCCAAGAGACCCGGTACTTC,CGGSQETRYF
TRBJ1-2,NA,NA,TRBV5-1,TGCGCCAGCAGCCCCGAAAGGCAGGGGATGGGCCACACCTTC,CASSPERQGMGHTF
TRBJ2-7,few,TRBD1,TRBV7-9,TGTGCCAGCAGCTCCCTCGGGACAGGCACCTCCTACGAGCAGTACTTC,CASSSLGTGTSYEQYF